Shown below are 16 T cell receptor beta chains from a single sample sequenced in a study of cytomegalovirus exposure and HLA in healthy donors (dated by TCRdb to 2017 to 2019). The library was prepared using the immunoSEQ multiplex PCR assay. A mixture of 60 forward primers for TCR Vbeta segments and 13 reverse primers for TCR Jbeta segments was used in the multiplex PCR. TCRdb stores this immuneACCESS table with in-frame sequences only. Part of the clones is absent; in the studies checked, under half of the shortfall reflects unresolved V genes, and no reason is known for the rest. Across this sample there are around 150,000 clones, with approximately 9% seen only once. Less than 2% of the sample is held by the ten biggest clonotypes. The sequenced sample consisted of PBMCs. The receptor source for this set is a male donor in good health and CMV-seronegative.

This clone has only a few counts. The CDR3 region has the DNA TGTGCCAGCAGCTTAGGACTTGACAGCTACTACAATGAGCAGTTCTTC. Residues: CASSLGLDSYYNEQFF. The chain carries TRBV7-9 and TRBJ2-1, with D possibly matching TRBD1 (5 bases). Germline CDR1 SEHNR, CDR2 FQNEAQ (reference sequence). Trimming pared 1 base from V and 3 bases from J, leaving 13 bases between. This CDR3 comprises 16 residues.

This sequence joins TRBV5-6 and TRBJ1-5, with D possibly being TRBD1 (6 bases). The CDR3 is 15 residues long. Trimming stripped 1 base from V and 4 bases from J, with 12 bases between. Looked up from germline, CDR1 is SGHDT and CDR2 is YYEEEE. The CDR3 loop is CASSLWQGPNQPQHF. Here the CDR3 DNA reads TGTGCCAGCAGCTTGTGGCAGGGGCCTAATCAGCCCCAGCATTTT.

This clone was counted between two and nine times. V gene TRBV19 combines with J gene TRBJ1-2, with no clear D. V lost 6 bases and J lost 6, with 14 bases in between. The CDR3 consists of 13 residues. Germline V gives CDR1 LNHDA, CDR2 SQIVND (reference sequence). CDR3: CASRELLLDGYTF. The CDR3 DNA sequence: TGTGCCAGTAGAGAACTCTTGTTAGATGGCTACACCTTC.

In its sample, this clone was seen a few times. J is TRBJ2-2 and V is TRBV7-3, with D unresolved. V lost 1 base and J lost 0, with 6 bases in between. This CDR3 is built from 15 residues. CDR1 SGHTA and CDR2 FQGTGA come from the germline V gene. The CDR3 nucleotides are TGTGCCAGCAGCTTAAGGCCGACGAACACCGGGGAGCTGTTTTTT. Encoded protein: CASSLRPTNTGELFF.

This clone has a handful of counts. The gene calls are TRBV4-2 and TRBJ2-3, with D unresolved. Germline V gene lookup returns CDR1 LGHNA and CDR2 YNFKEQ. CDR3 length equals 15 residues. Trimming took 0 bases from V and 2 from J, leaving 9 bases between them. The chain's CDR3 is CASSQEGRHTDTQYF. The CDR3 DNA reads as TGTGCCAGCAGCCAAGAGGGCCGACACACAGATACGCAGTATTTT.

Here the CDR3 DNA reads TGTGCCAGCAGCTCCGGACCCCCAGGGACCGGGGAGCTGTTTTTT. Its translation is CASSSGPPGTGELFF. The chain couples TRBV7-2 to TRBJ2-2; TRBD1 might be the D (5 bases). The length of the CDR3 is 15 residues. The V gene lost 4 bases and the J gene lost 5 bases, with 14 bases spanning the gap. In germline, CDR1 is SGHTA, CDR2 FQGNSA.

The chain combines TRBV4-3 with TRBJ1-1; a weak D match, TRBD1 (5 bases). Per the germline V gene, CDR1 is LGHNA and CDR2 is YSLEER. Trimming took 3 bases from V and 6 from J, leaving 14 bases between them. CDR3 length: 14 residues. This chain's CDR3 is CASSHLEGGAEAFF. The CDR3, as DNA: TGCGCCAGCAGCCACCTAGAGGGAGGGGCTGAAGCTTTCTTT.

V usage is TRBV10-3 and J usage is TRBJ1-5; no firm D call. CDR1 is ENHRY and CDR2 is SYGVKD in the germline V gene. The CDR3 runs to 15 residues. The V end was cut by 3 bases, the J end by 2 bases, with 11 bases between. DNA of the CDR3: TGTGCCATCAGTGAACCGGAGGAGGGCAATCAGCCCCAGCATTTT. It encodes CAISEPEEGNQPQHF.

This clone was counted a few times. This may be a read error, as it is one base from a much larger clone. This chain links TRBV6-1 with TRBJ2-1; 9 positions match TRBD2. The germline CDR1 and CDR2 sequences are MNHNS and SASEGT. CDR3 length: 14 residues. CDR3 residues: CAIQTGTSYNEPFF. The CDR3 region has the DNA TGTGCCATACAAACCGGGACTAGCTACAATGAGCCGTTCTTC.

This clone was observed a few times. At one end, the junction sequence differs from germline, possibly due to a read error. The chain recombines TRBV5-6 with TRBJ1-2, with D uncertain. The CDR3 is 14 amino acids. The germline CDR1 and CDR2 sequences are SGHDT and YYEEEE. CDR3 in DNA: TGTGCCAGCAGCTTTTTAACAGACACGTCCGTCGTCTTCTTC. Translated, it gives CASSFLTDTSVVFF.

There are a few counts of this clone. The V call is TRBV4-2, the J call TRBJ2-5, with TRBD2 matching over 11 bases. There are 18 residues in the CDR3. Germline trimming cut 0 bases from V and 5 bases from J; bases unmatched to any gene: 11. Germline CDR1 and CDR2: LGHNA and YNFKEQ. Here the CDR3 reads CASSQDFLAGGLGETQYF. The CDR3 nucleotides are TGTGCCAGCAGCCAAGATTTCCTAGCGGGGGGCCTGGGGGAGACCCAGTACTTC.

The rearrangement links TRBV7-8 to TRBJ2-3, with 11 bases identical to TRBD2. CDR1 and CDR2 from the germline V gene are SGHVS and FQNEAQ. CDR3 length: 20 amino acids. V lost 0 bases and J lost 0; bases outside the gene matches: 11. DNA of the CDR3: TGTGCCAGCAGCTTAGCCCTGATAGCGGGGGGGACACCAAGCACAGATACGCAGTATTTT. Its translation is CASSLALIAGGTPSTDTQYF.

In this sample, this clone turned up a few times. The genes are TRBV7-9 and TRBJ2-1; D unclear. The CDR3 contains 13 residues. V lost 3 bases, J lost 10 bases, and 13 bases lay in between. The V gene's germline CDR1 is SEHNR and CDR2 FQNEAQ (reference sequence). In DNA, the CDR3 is TGTGCCAGCAGCTTCGACACCCTCACGGAGCAGTTCTTC. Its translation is CASSFDTLTEQFF.

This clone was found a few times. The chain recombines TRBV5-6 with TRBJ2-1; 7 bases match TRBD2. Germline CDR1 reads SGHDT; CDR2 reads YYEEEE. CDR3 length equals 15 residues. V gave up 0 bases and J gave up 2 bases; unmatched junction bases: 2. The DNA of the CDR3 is TGTGCCAGCAGCTTGGGGGAGGGACCCTACAATGAGCAGTTCTTC. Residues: CASSLGEGPYNEQFF. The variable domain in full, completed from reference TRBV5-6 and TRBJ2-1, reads DAGVTQSPTHLIKTRGQQVTLRCSPKSGHDTVSWYQQALGQGPQFIFQYYEEEERQRGNFPDRFSGHQFPNYSSELNVNALLLGDSALYLCASSLGEGPYNEQFFGPGTRLTVL.

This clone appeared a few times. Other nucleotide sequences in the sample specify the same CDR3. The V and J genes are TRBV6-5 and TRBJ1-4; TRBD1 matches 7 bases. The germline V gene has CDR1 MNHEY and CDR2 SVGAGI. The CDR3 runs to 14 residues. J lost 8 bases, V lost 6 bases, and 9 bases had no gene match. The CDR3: CASRMGTGEEKLFF. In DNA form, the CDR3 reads TGTGCCAGCAGGATGGGAACAGGGGAAGAAAAACTGTTTTTT.

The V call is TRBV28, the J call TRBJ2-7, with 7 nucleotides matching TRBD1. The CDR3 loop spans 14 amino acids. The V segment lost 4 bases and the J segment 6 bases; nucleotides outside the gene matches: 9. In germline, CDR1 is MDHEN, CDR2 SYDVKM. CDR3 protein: CASSSAGQVSEQYF. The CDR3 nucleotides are TGTGCCAGCAGTTCGGCAGGACAGGTCTCCGAGCAGTACTTC.